Below are 9 T cell receptor beta chains sequenced from a single sample in a study of cytomegalovirus exposure and HLA in healthy donors. PCR involved 60 Vbeta and 13 Jbeta primers. This table comes from immunoSEQ multiplex PCR, and its TCRdb copy is limited to in-frame clones, with some not included. The sample includes roughly 200,000 clones, roughly 82% seen only once; the top ten take 0.5% to 0.55%. Sample: PBMCs. The receptors were sampled from a woman aged 45 to 65 in good health and CMV-seronegative.

This chain joins TRBV19 and TRBJ2-6; D may be TRBD1 (5 bases). The CDR3 has 17 residues. V was shortened by 6 bases and J by 2 bases, with 17 bases between the two germline ends. The germline CDR1 and CDR2 sequences are LNHDA and SQIVND (reference sequence). The CDR3 reads CASSPPPGATGANVLTF. DNA of the CDR3: TGTGCCAGTAGCCCTCCTCCTGGGGCTACTGGGGCCAACGTCCTGACTTTC. The whole variable domain, filled in from reference TRBV19 and TRBJ2-6, reads DGGITQSPKYLFRKEGQNVTLSCEQNLNHDAMYWYRQDPGQGLRLIYYSQIVNDFQKGDIAEGYSVSREKKESFPLTVTSAQKNPTAFYLCASSPPPGATGANVLTFGAGSRLTVL.

This clone was detected only once. The gene calls are TRBV7-3 and TRBJ2-1; the D is unclear. This CDR3 has 14 residues. Trimming stripped 5 bases from V and 0 bases from J, with 8 bases between. Germline V gene lookup returns CDR1 SGHTA and CDR2 FQGTGA. CDR3 sequence: CASSLESSYNEQFF. CDR3 in DNA: TGTGCCAGCAGCCTAGAGAGCTCCTACAATGAGCAGTTCTTC.

This clone has a single count. This sequence joins TRBV18 and TRBJ1-1; unclear D gene. The germline gives CDR1 KGHSH, CDR2 LQKENI. The CDR3 has 13 amino acids. Trimming removed 5 bases at V and 3 bases at J, with 10 bases between. CDR3: CASSISLYTEAFF. CDR3 nucleotide sequence: TGTGCCAGCTCAATCTCACTTTACACTGAAGCTTTCTTT.

The rearrangement joins TRBV9 to TRBJ2-5; 9 nucleotides align to TRBD1. Germline V gene lookup returns CDR1 SGDLS and CDR2 YYNGEE. The CDR3 is 15 amino acids. The V gene end was trimmed by 5 bases and the J gene end by 5 bases; junction bases not matched to a gene: 10. CDR3 in DNA: TGTGCCAGCAGTAAAAGCACAGGGGGCGTGGAGACCCAGTACTTC. Residues: CASSKSTGGVETQYF.

This clone was found once. The chain is built from TRBV29-1 and TRBJ1-4, with 7 bases fitting TRBD1. There are 11 residues in the CDR3. Germline V gene sequence: CDR1 SQVTM, CDR2 ANQGSEA. CDR3 nucleotide sequence: TGCGCGGGACAGTATAATGAAAAACTGTTTTTT. This sequence encodes CAGQYNEKLFF.

This clone has just one count. The chain links TRBV7-9 to TRBJ2-7, with a tentative D call TRBD1 (6 bases). The CDR3 length is 13 residues. CDR1 is SEHNR, CDR2 FQNEAQ, per germline (reference sequence). V lost 2 bases and J 7 bases, leaving 12 bases between the germline ends. Here the CDR3 reads CASSLLGAREQYF. CDR3 in DNA: TGTGCCAGCAGCTTATTGGGGGCGCGGGAGCAGTACTTC.

Concerning this clone: The same CDR3 arises from other DNA sequences in this sample as well. The chain combines TRBV28 with TRBJ1-2, with D tentatively TRBD1 (5 bases). V lost 2 bases and J lost 5, with 6 bases in between. The CDR3 has 12 residues. Germline CDR1 and CDR2: MDHEN and SYDVKM. CDR3 sequence reads: CASSLRGYGYTF. DNA for the CDR3: TGTGCCAGCAGTTTAAGGGGTTATGGCTACACCTTC.

The V and J genes are TRBV30 and TRBJ2-1; 9 nucleotides line up with TRBD2. Looked up from germline, CDR1 is GTSNPN and CDR2 is SVGIG (reference sequence). The V and J ends lost 4 bases and 5 bases, in that order; junction bases with no gene match: 3. This CDR3 has 13 residues. CDR3 residues: CAWIGLAHNEQFF. As DNA, the CDR3 is TGTGCCTGGATAGGACTAGCGCACAATGAGCAGTTCTTC.

The rearrangement uses TRBV19 and TRBJ2-1; D unclear. Looked up from germline, CDR1 is LNHDA and CDR2 is SQIVND (reference sequence). V was clipped by 6 bases and J by 3 bases, with 9 bases between them. The CDR3 has 13 residues. The CDR3 region has the DNA TGTGCCAGTAGGTATTCCGTCTACAATGAGCAGTTCTTC. Residues: CASRYSVYNEQFF.